A selection of T cell receptor beta chains follows, all from one sample in a study of T cell responses to AZD1222 COVID-19 vaccine. Method: immunoSEQ multiplex PCR; TCRdb's copy keeps in-frame clones and lacks some. Of 100,000 to 150,000 clones in the sample, 88% were seen once. Sample: peripheral blood, taken on day 0 of AZD1222 vaccination. These receptors came from an adult in good health. The CDR3 runs from the conserved cysteine through the conserved F or W. Size values are once, few and many counts, or a class for expanded clones, and some rows have none.

V gene	clone size	CDR3 protein
TRBV10-3	NA	CAISASGGRNEQFF
TRBV23-1	NA	CASSQSGEGGDTQYF
TRBV15	NA	CATSPWGKTNIQYF
TRBV27	NA	CASSTGGGGISFF
TRBV29-1	NA	CSVDNLAGEFQYF
TRBV5-1	medium-sized	CASSSSDRGPVEQYF
TRBV27	NA	CASSLLYGQETQYF
TRBV7-9	NA	CASSSRTGGLGELFF
TRBV15	NA	CATSRGQGNQPQHF
TRBV4-1	NA	CASSPRQEPNYGYTF
TRBV7-2	NA	CASSLRPGRDYSYNEQFF
TRBV18	NA	CASSPGLAGTGELFF
TRBV5-6	NA	CASSLLPANEQFF
TRBV5-1	NA	CASSAEVQAAEKLFF
TRBV6-1	NA	CASSEGWTGYGYTF
TRBV5-5	NA	CASTRGKLNTEAFF
TRBV28	NA	CASGLQTNNEKLFF
TRBV19	NA	CASSSRTGYEKLFF
TRBV20-1	NA	CSADRGEAFF
TRBV12-3/TRBV12-4	NA	CASSFPHTEAFF
TRBV3-1/TRBV3-2	NA	CASSQGLTSGIDTQYF
TRBV3-1/TRBV3-2	NA	CASSQERGSNEQFF
TRBV6-2/TRBV6-3	once	CASSYAGGRYEQYF
TRBV27	NA	CASARGTGYTGELFF
TRBV29-1	NA	CSALRDIEETQYF
TRBV30	once	CAWEKTGGDEQYF
TRBV7-9	NA	CASSPRGSNTGELFF